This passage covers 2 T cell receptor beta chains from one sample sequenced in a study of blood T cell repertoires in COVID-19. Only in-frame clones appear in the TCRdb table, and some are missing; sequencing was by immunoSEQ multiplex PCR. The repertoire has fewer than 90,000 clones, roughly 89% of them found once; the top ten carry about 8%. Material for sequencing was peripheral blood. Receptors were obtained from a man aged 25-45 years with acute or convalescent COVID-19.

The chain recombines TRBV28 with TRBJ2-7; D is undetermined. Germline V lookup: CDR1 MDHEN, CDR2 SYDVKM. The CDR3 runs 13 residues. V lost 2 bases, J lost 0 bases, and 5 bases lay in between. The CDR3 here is CASSLRSSYEQYF. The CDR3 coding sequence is TGTGCCAGCAGTTTACGGTCCTCCTACGAGCAGTACTTC.

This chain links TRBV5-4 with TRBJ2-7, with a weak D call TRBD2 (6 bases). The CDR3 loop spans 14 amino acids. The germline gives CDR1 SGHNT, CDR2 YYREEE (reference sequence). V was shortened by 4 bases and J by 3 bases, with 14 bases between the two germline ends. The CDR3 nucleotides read TGTGCCAGCAGCCCCGGGACTGGATTCTACGAGCAGTACTTC. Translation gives CASSPGTGFYEQYF.